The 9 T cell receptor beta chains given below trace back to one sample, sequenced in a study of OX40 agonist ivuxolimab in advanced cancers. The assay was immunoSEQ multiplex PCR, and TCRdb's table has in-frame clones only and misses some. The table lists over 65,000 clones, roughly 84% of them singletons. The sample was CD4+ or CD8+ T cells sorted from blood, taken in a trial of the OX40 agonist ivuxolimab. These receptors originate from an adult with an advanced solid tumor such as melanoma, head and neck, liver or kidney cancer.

CDR3 loop: CASSFLARTSGNNEQFF. The CDR3, as DNA: TGTGCCAGCAGCTTTCTGGCCCGTACTAGCGGGAACAATGAGCAGTTCTTC. The rearrangement links TRBV5-6 to TRBJ2-1, with TRBD2 matching 10 bases. The CDR3 extends over 17 amino acids. From germline, CDR1 is SGHDT and CDR2 YYEEEE. The V segment lost 2 bases and the J segment 5 bases; nucleotides outside the gene matches: 10.

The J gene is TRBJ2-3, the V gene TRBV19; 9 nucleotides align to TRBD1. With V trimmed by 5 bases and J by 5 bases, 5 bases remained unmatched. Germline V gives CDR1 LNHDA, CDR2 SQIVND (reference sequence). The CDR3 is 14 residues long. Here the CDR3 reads CASSSGQGRDTQYF. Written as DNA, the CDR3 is TGTGCCAGTAGTTCCGGACAGGGGCGAGATACGCAGTATTTT.

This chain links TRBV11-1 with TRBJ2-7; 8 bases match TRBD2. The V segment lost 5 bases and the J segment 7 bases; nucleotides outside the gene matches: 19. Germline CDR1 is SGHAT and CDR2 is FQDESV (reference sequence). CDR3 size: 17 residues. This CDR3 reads CASSLGVLAGRAGEQYF. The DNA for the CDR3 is TGTGCCAGCAGCCTAGGGGTGTTGGCCGGGAGGGCAGGTGAGCAGTACTTC.

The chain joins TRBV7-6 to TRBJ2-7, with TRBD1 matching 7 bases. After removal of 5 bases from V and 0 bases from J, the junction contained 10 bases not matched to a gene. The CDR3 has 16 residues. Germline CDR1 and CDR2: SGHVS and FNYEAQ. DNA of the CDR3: TGTGCCAGCAGCCTAGGAAACAGGGGCAGCTCCTACGAGCAGTACTTC. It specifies CASSLGNRGSSYEQYF. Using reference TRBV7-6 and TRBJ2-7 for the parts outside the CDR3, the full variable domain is GAGVSQSPRYKVTKRGQDVALRCDPISGHVSLYWYRQALGQGPEFLTYFNYEAQQDKSGLPNDRFSAERPEGSISTLTIQRTEQRDSAMYRCASSLGNRGSSYEQYFGPGTRLTVT.

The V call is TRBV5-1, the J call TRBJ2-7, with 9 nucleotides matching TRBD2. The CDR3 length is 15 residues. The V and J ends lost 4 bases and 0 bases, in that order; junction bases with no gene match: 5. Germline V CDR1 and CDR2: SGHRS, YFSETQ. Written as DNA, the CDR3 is TGCGCCAGCAGCCCCGGGACTAGCCGCTCCTACGAGCAGTACTTC. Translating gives CASSPGTSRSYEQYF. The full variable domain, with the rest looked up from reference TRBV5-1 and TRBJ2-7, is KAGVTQTPRYLIKTRGQQVTLSCSPISGHRSVSWYQQTPGQGLQFLFEYFSETQRNKGNFPGRFSGRQFSNSRSEMNVSTLELGDSALYLCASSPGTSRSYEQYFGPGTRLTVT.

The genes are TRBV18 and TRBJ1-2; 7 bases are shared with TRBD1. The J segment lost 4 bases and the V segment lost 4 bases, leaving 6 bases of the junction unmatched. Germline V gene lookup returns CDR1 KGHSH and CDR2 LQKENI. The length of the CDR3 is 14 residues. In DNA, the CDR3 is TGTGCCAGCTCACGAGGGACAGAGGGCTATGGCTACACCTTC. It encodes CASSRGTEGYGYTF. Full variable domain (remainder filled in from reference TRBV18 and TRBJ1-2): NAGVMQNPRHLVRRRGQEARLRCSPMKGHSHVYWYRQLPEEGLKFMVYLQKENIIDESGMPKERFSAEFPKEGPSILRIQQVVRGDSAAYFCASSRGTEGYGYTFGSGTRLTVV.

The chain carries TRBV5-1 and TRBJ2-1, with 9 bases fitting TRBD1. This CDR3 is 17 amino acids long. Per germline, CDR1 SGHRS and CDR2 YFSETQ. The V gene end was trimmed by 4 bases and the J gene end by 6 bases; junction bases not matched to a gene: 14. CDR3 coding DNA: TGCGCCAGCAGCACGGAACCGCGGGACAGGGATAGCAATGAGCAGTTCTTC. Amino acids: CASSTEPRDRDSNEQFF.

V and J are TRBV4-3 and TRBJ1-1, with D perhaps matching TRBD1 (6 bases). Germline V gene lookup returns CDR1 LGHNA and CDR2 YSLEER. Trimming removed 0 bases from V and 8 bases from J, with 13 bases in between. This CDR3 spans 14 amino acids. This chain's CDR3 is CASSQDAGAAEAFF. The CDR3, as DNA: TGCGCCAGCAGCCAAGACGCGGGGGCGGCAGAAGCTTTCTTT.

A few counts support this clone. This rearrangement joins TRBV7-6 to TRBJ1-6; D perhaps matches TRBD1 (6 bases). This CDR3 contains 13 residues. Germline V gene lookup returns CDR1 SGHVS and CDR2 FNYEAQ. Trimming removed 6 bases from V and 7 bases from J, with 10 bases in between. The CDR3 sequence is CASRDSQNSPLHF. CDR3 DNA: TGTGCCAGCAGGGACAGCCAAAATTCACCCCTCCACTTT.